This TCR beta chain was sequenced for a study of blood T cells in healthy people across ages. The V gene lost 2 bases and the J gene lost 4 bases, with 11 bases spanning the gap. Germline assignment: CDR1 SGHTA and CDR2 FQGNSA. There are 15 residues in the CDR3. Next came a second PCR, run for about 6 to 11 cycles, which used a sample-barcoded 5' primer along with a J-beta primer mix. TCRdb processed the 5' RACE reads anew with MiXCR; each CDR3 protein has one entry. The sample gives about 930,000 distinct CDR3 sequences, around 29% of which show up once; roughly a tenth is in the top ten. These data were also filed under a second study, of T cells of mothers and their children.

This chain joins TRBV7-2 and TRBJ1-4; D gene unclear. The origin of this receptor is a woman aged 40 to 50 in good health. Material for sequencing was blood. CDR3: CASSLSGGLNEKLFF. The CDR3 DNA sequence: TGTGCCAGCAGCTTATCGGGCGGCCTTAATGAAAAACTGTTTTTT.